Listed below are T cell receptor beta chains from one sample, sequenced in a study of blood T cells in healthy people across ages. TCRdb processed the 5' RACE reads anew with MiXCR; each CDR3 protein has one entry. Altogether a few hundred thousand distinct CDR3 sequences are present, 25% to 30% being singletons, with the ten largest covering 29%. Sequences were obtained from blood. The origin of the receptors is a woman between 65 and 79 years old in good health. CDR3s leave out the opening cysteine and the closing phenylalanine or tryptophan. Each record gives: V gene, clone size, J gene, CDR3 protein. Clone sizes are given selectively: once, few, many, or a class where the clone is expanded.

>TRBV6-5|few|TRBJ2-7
ASGSDLSSEQY
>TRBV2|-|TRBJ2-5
ASSRRTRPQETQY
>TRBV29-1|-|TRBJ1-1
SVEDVSKGWVSPPEAF
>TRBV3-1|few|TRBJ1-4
ASSPAPEEKLF
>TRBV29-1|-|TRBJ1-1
SVGPTTEAF
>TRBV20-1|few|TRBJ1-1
SARVSGHKNTEAF
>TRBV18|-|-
ASSPRRAGAYEQY
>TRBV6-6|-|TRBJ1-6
ASSYSAGGSYNSPLH
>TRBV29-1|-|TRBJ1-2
SVDWGQTKTNYGYT
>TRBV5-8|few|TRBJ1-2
ASSFGRRTLYGYT
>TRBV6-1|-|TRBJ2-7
ASSEGEGAEQY
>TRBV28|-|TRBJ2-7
ASSLLVGGITDEQY
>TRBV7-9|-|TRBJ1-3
ASSSLGRNTIY
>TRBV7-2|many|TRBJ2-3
ASSLEVARTDTQY
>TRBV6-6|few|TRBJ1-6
ASSSGWGSPLH
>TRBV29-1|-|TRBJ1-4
SVTDRGRGEKLF
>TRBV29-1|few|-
SALDREAYEQY
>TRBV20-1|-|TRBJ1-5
SARQSNQPQR
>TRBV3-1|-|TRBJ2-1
ASSYSRTDPYNEQF
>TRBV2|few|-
ASSSVPGTSGGEQY
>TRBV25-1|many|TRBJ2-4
ASSWTSGSQTKNIQY
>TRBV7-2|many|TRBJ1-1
ASSLVGKGDTEAF
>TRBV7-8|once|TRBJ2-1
ASSPERLYNEQF
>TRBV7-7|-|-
AGSLRTSGETQY
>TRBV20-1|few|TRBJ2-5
SALPTSSRRETQY
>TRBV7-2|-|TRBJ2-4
ASSRRGGQNIQY
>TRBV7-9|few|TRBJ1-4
ASSSGGRDNEKLF
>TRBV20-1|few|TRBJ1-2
SASPGQDYGYT
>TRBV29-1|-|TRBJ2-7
SVEEVLVGSEQY
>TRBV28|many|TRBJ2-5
ASSPRGQETQY
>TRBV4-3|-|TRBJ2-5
ASSQDWRGQETQY
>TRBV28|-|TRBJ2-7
ASSPTTPYEQY
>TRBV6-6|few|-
ASSQRDSSYEQY
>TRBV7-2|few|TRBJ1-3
ASSLDWAGSNTIY
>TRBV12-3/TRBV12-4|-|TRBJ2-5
ASRGVQLGETQY
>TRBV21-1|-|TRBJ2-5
ASSKALREAETQY
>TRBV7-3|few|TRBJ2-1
ASSLTASGSAGGSSYNEQF
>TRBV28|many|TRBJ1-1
ASRLRQGRAF
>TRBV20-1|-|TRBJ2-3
SARDGRESYTQY
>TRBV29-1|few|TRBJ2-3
SDYKGGPGDTQY
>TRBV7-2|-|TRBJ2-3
ASSLGGPSTDTQY
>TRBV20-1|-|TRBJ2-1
SARSRTAAMISEQF
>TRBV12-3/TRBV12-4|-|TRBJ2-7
ASSLSGIYQQY
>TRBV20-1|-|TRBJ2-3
SASHQRRKLADTQY
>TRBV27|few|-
ASSLGLAGVSEQF
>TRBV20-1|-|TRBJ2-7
SANPRTSGTYEQY
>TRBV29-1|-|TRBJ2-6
SVGDGANVLT
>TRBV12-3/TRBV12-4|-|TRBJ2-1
ASSSRGREWEEQF
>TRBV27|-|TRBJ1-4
ASSLWTGGEKLF
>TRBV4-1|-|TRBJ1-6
ASSQDNSPLH
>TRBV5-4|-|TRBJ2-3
ASSLYQGLAVVADTQY